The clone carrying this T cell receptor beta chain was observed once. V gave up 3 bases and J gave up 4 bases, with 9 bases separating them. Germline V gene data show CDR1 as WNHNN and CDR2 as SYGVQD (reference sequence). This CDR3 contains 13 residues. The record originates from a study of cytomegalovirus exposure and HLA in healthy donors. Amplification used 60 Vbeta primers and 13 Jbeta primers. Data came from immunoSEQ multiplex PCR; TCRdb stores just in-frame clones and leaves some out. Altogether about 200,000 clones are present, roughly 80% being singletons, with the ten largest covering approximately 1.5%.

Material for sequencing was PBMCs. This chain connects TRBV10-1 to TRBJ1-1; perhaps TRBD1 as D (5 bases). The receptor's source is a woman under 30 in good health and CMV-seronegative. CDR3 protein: CASSDRGSTEAFF. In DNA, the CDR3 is TGCGCCAGCAGTGATCGGGGGAGCACTGAAGCTTTCTTT.